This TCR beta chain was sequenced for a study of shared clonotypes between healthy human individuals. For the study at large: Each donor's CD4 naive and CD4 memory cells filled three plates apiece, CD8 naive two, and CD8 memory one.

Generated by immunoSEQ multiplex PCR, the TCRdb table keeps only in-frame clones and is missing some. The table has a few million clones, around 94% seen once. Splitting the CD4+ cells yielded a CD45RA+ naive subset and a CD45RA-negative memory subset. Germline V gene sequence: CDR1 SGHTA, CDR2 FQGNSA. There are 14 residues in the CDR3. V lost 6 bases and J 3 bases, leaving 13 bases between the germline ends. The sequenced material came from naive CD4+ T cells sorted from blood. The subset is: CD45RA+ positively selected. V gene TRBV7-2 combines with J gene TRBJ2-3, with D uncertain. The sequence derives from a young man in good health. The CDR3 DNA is TGTGCCAGCAGTATTAAGGATCGTACAGATACGCAGTATTTT. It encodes CASSIKDRTDTQYF.